This TCR beta chain was obtained from a study of TIL therapy for anti-PD-1-resistant metastatic lung cancer. Sequencing used immunoSEQ v3. Data came from immunoSEQ multiplex PCR; TCRdb stores just in-frame clones and leaves some out. The sample carries 54,000 or so clones, less than 75% recorded once. The time point: pre-treatment sample, taken before nivolumab and TIL therapy. Trimming at V came to 4 bases and at J to 3 bases, leaving 7 bases not matched to a gene. The CDR3 is made up of 14 amino acids. The V gene's germline CDR1 is SGHDT and CDR2 YYEEEE. This receptor was taken from a person between 25 and 80 years old with non-small cell lung cancer. The source material was blood, sampled at baseline. This chain uses TRBV5-6 with TRBJ2-7, with 7 positions matching TRBD2. CDR3 sequence: CASSGGDRHYEQYF. The CDR3 DNA reads as TGTGCCAGCAGCGGGGGGGACCGACACTACGAGCAGTACTTC.